The 3 T cell receptor beta chains listed next were all sequenced from one sample in a study of T cell changes during pregnancy in multiple sclerosis. Here immunoSEQ multiplex PCR was the method, and the copy in TCRdb shows in-frame clones only, minus some. The sample lists 58,000 or so clones, about nine tenths seen once, with less than 0.6% in the top ten. The source material was CD4+ T cells from peripheral blood mononuclear cells, sampled in the third trimester of pregnancy. These receptors all stem from a female donor with multiple sclerosis, enrolled in a pregnancy study.

The V call is TRBV11-2, the J call TRBJ2-2; the D gene is possibly TRBD1 (7 bases). Per the germline V gene, CDR1 is SGHAT and CDR2 is FQNNGV. This CDR3 is 16 amino acids long. The V end was cut by 0 bases, the J end by 5 bases, with 13 bases between. CDR3 in amino acids: CASSLEEGAETGELFF. DNA for the CDR3: TGTGCCAGCAGCTTAGAGGAGGGGGCGGAGACCGGGGAGCTGTTTTTT.

The chain recombines TRBV30 with TRBJ1-1; 9 nucleotides align to TRBD1. V trimming: 0 bases; J trimming: 5 bases; junction bases outside the gene matches: 7. Germline values: CDR1 GTSNPN, CDR2 SVGIG (reference sequence). This CDR3 comprises 15 residues. CDR3 nucleotides: TGTGCCTGGAGTGTACATGGGACAGGGCGGACTGAAGCTTTCTTT. It specifies CAWSVHGTGRTEAFF.

The chain is built from TRBV19 and TRBJ1-2; no clear D gene. The V gene lost 4 bases and the J gene lost 9 bases, with 15 bases spanning the gap. The length of the CDR3 is 13 residues. CDR1 is LNHDA, CDR2 SQIVND, per germline (reference sequence). The CDR3 DNA sequence: TGTGCCAGTAGTACCCGGGAAGGTATCCGCTACACCTTC. Amino acids: CASSTREGIRYTF.